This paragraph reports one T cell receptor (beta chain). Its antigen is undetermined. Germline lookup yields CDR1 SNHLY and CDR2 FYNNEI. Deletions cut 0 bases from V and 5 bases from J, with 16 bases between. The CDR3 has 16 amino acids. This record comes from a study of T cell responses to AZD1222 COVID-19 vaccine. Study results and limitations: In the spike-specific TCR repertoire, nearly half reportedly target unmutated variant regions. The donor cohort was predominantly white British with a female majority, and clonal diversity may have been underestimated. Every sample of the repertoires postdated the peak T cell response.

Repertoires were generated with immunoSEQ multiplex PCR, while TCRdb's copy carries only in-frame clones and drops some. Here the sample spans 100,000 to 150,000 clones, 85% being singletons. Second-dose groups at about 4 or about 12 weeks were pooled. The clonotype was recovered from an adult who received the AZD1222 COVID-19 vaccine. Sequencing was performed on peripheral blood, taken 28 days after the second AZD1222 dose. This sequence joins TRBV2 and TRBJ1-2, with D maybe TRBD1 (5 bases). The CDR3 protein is CASSEAYRTQGYGYTF. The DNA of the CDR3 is TGTGCCAGCAGTGAAGCCTACAGGACGCAGGGATATGGCTACACCTTC.